What follows are 26 T cell receptor beta chains derived from one specimen sequenced in a study of T-cell reconstitution after alpha-beta-depleted transplantation in children. General study results and limits: T-cell counts and diversity at one year post-transplant came mainly from newly produced T cells.

Their target antigens are unknown. Construction of the TCRbeta library involved unique molecular identifiers. Each CDR3 protein is one row after TCRdb ran MiXCR on the PCR reads. This sample has fewer than 350,000 distinct CDR3 sequences; roughly 7.8% occur once, and the top ten carry approximately 9.6%. The sample here was peripheral blood, taken 360 days after TCRalphabeta/CD19-depleted stem cell transplant. These receptors were collected from a female patient between 2 and 15 years old who had a stem cell transplant for Fanconi anemia, so the T cells may come from the graft donor.

This clonotype has only a few counts. The chain has TRBV2 and TRBJ1-5; D remains ambiguous. Trimming cost V 3 bases and J 3 bases, with 21 bases left between them. The germline gives CDR1 SNHLY, CDR2 FYNNEI. This CDR3 is 18 amino acids long. The CDR3 sequence is CASSDSLGDIVYNQPQHF. The DNA for the CDR3 is TGTGCCAGCAGTGACTCCTTAGGAGACATAGTGTACAATCAGCCCCAGCATTTT.

There are many counts of this clonotype. The chain joins TRBV5-6 to TRBJ1-4, with D perhaps matching TRBD1 (6 bases). Germline CDR1 and CDR2: SGHDT and YYEEEE. This CDR3 has 13 residues. V lost 0 bases and J 7 bases, leaving 7 bases between the germline ends. The CDR3 nucleotides are TGTGCCAGCAGCTTGGGGACAGTTGAAAAACTGTTTTTT. Translation gives CASSLGTVEKLFF.

This clonotype was detected ten times or more. The chain uses TRBV10-3 and TRBJ2-1, with unresolved D. Trimming shortened V by 3 bases and J by 4 bases, and 10 bases separated the two germline ends. Germline V gives CDR1 ENHRY, CDR2 SYGVKD. CDR3 size: 14 residues. The CDR3: CAISEAFGYNEQFF. The DNA of the CDR3 is TGTGCCATCAGTGAAGCTTTCGGATACAATGAGCAGTTCTTC.

This clonotype came up many times. The chain couples TRBV7-6 to TRBJ2-3, with 9 nucleotides matching TRBD1. Germline CDR1 is SGHVS and CDR2 is FNYEAQ. Germline trimming cut 5 bases from V and 5 bases from J; bases unmatched to any gene: 8. This CDR3 has 15 residues. The CDR3 loop is CASSGITGGIDTQYF. The CDR3 nucleotides read TGTGCCAGCAGCGGGATAACAGGGGGCATAGATACGCAGTATTTT.

The sample holds a few counts of this clonotype. The V gene is TRBV6-6, the J gene TRBJ2-1, with 7 bases identical to TRBD1. Germline CDR1 MNHNY, CDR2 SVGAGI (reference sequence). V shed 5 bases and J 10 bases; nucleotides not matched to a gene: 8. The CDR3 consists of 13 residues. CDR3 protein: CASSPTGVGEQFF. DNA of the CDR3: TGTGCCAGCAGTCCTACAGGGGTTGGGGAGCAGTTCTTC.

The J gene is TRBJ2-3, the V gene TRBV6-2 or TRBV6-3, with D unresolved. Germline CDR1 is MNHEY and CDR2 is SVGEGT. Trimming took 5 bases from V and 0 from J, leaving 15 bases between them. CDR3 length: 16 residues. The CDR3 protein is CASSHWLSSSTDTQYF. The CDR3 DNA reads TGTGCCAGCAGTCACTGGCTTTCATCTAGCACAGATACGCAGTATTTT.

This clonotype has at least ten counts. The chain has TRBV4-2 and TRBJ2-1; possible D gene TRBD1, 5 bases. This CDR3 has 15 amino acids. With 0 bases removed from V and 3 bases from J, the gap between germline ends came to 9 bases. From germline, CDR1 is LGHNA and CDR2 YNFKEQ. The CDR3 bases are TGTGCCAGCAGCCAAGACCCAGGGTTCTACAATGAGCAGTTCTTC. This gives the protein CASSQDPGFYNEQFF.

The table lists this clonotype with many counts. The chain is built from TRBV7-2 and TRBJ2-5, with 7 positions matching TRBD1. The germline V gene encodes CDR1 SGHTA and CDR2 FQGNSA. This CDR3 is built from 18 residues. Losses at the gene ends were 2 bases for V and 5 bases for J; bases not matched to a gene: 17. CDR3 nucleotide sequence: TGTGCCAGCAGCTTACAAACAGGGGCGCTAAGGCCCTGGGAGACCCAGTACTTC. Protein product: CASSLQTGALRPWETQYF.

At least ten counts were recorded for this clonotype. The CDR3 region is CASSSIAGGRYEQYF. The CDR3 coding sequence is TGTGCCAGCAGCTCCATAGCGGGAGGGCGCTACGAGCAGTACTTC. The J gene is TRBJ2-7, the V gene TRBV7-9, with 11 bases lining up with TRBD2. The CDR3 contains 15 residues. Germline values: CDR1 SEHNR, CDR2 FQNEAQ (reference sequence). V lost 4 bases, J lost 3 bases, and 5 bases stayed unmatched.

The J gene is TRBJ2-2, the V gene TRBV12-3 or TRBV12-4; 7 bases line up with TRBD2. This CDR3 is 15 amino acids long. The ends lost 7 bases at V and 6 bases at J; junction bases unmatched: 11. The chain's CDR3 is CASTRGVSRSGELFF. The CDR3 bases are TGTGCCAGCACCCGGGGGGTATCAAGGTCCGGGGAGCTGTTTTTT.

This clonotype showed up just a few times. The chain combines TRBV20-1 with TRBJ1-5; 7 nucleotides agree with TRBD1. The CDR3 is 15 residues long. V trimming: 1 base; J trimming: 2 bases; junction bases outside the gene matches: 5. Germline V gives CDR1 DFQATT, CDR2 SNEGSKA (reference sequence). CDR3 DNA: TGCAGTGCTAGAGGGGACAGCGGGGGCAATCAGCCCCAGCATTTT. Translation gives CSARGDSGGNQPQHF.

This rearrangement joins TRBV5-5 to TRBJ2-3; the D gene could be TRBD1 or TRBD2 (5 bases each). This CDR3 region has 16 residues. Trimming shortened V by 4 bases and J by 0 bases, and 15 bases separated the two germline ends. Germline assignment: CDR1 SGHKS and CDR2 YYEKEE (reference sequence). This CDR3 is CASSAELGPSTDTQYF. As DNA, the CDR3 is TGTGCCAGCAGCGCCGAATTGGGACCTAGCACAGATACGCAGTATTTT. The variable domain in full, completed from reference TRBV5-5 and TRBJ2-3, reads DAGVTQSPTHLIKTRGQQVTLRCSPISGHKSVSWYQQVLGQGPQFIFQYYEKEERGRGNFPDRFSARQFPNYSSELNVNALLLGDSALYLCASSAELGPSTDTQYFGPGTRLTVL.

A few counts support this clonotype. This rearrangement joins TRBV2 to TRBJ2-7, with D uncertain. The CDR3 totals 12 residues. CDR1 and CDR2 from the germline V gene are SNHLY and FYNNEI. Trimming pared 1 base from V and 7 bases from J, leaving 8 bases between. In nucleotides, the CDR3 is TGTGCCAGCAGTGAAGGAGTGGGGGAGCAGTACTTC. It codes for CASSEGVGEQYF.

This chain uses TRBV30 with TRBJ1-1, with D perhaps TRBD1 (6 bases). Trimming shortened V by 0 bases and J by 6 bases, and 11 bases separated the two germline ends. CDR1 GTSNPN and CDR2 SVGIG come from the germline V gene (reference sequence). There are 13 residues in the CDR3. DNA of the CDR3: TGTGCCTGGAGTGTACAACCAGGGGCTGAAGCTTTCTTT. Amino acid sequence: CAWSVQPGAEAFF.

This clonotype was detected many times. The gene calls are TRBV6-6 and TRBJ1-3; 7 bases map to TRBD1. V lost 7 bases, J lost 8 bases, and 2 bases stayed unmatched. The germline gives CDR1 MNHNY, CDR2 SVGAGI (reference sequence). This CDR3 contains 11 residues. Written as DNA, the CDR3 is TGTGCCAGCATCCAGGGGGACACCATATATTTT. Translation: CASIQGDTIYF.

Many counts were recorded for this clonotype. This sequence joins TRBV10-3 and TRBJ2-3, with D maybe TRBD1 (5 bases). V lost 6 bases and J 1 base, leaving 14 bases between the germline ends. The CDR3 loop spans 15 amino acids. CDR1 ENHRY and CDR2 SYGVKD come from the germline V gene. The CDR3 is CAIRPQGHGTDTQYF. CDR3 sequence (DNA): TGTGCCATCAGGCCTCAGGGCCACGGCACAGATACGCAGTATTTT.

This clonotype has a count of ten or more. The chain carries TRBV6-5 and TRBJ2-1, with D possibly TRBD2 on 5 matching bases. The germline V gene encodes CDR1 MNHEY and CDR2 SVGAGI. This CDR3 is built from 12 residues. The V end lost 2 bases, the J end lost 16 bases, and 15 bases lay between the germline ends. The CDR3 DNA follows: TGTGCCAGCAGTTACAACGGGAAGTATAAATTCTTC. Encoded protein: CASSYNGKYKFF.

This clonotype was picked up a small number of times. Written as DNA, the CDR3 is TGTGCCAGCAGCTTGGGAGCGGGAGGGACGAATGAGCAGTTCTTC. Translation: CASSLGAGGTNEQFF. V is TRBV5-6 and J is TRBJ2-1; the match to TRBD2 covers 10 bases. The CDR3 sequence is 15 residues long. V dropped 0 bases and J dropped 7; count of bases not matched to a gene: 4. Germline CDR1 and CDR2: SGHDT and YYEEEE.

Concerning this clonotype itself: This may stem from a read error, because a much larger clone lies one nucleotide away. The chain carries TRBV28 and TRBJ1-6, with D uncertain. The CDR3 totals 13 residues. The germline CDR1 and CDR2 sequences are MDHEN and SYDVKM. CDR3 protein: CASNLKGPSPLHF. CDR3 sequence (DNA): TGTGCCAGCAATTTAAAAGGCCCTTCACCCCTCCACTTT.

This clonotype was seen many times. The V call is TRBV12-3 or TRBV12-4, the J call TRBJ2-3, with TRBD2 as a possible D gene (6 bases). Trimming pared 2 bases from V and 3 bases from J, leaving 15 bases between. The CDR3 contains 16 residues. The CDR3 nucleotides are TGTGCCAGCAGTTTATTCGGGAGCTCTGTGACAGATACGCAGTATTTT. It is translated as CASSLFGSSVTDTQYF.

This clonotype was picked up a small number of times. The chain has TRBV20-1 and TRBJ2-5; weak D call: TRBD1 (5 bases). CDR1 DFQATT and CDR2 SNEGSKA come from the germline V gene (reference sequence). The V gene lost 4 bases and the J gene lost 5 bases, with 14 bases spanning the gap. The CDR3 is made up of 13 amino acids. The CDR3 sequence: CSAMTVPGETQYF. The DNA for the CDR3 is TGCAGTGCTATGACGGTCCCAGGGGAGACCCAGTACTTC.

This clonotype was picked up one time. Possible read error: a much larger clone is one base away. Lacking the conserved final phenylalanine or tryptophan, this CDR3 likely reflects a read error. The V gene is TRBV5-5, the J gene TRBJ1-1, with 7 bases aligning to TRBD1. The ends lost 4 bases at V and 1 base at J; junction bases unmatched: 4. In germline, CDR1 is SGHKS, CDR2 YYEKEE (reference sequence). This CDR3 region has 14 residues. CDR3 protein: CASSGNRGNTEAFS. Here the CDR3 DNA reads TGTGCCAGCAGCGGTAACAGGGGGAACACTGAAGCTTTCTCT.

This clonotype showed up just a few times. V gene TRBV18 combines with J gene TRBJ2-7, with D unclear. Germline-derived CDR1 and CDR2 are KGHSH and LQKENI. V dropped 2 bases and J dropped 6 bases, with 23 bases sitting between them. The length of the CDR3 is 17 residues. The CDR3 DNA reads TGTGCCAGCTCACCATCTCGACAAGCCTCTTCACCCTCCGAGCAGTACTTC. Translating gives CASSPSRQASSPSEQYF.

This clonotype was detected ten times or more. This chain connects TRBV5-6 to TRBJ2-1; D might be TRBD2 (7 bases). The CDR3 covers 16 residues. Germline values: CDR1 SGHDT, CDR2 YYEEEE. V lost 6 bases to trimming and J lost 3 bases, with 19 bases between them. CDR3 nucleotide sequence: TGTGCCAGCAATGACGGGCCGGGGGGCTACTACAATGAGCAGTTCTTC. Amino acids: CASNDGPGGYYNEQFF.

This clonotype was observed many times. V gene TRBV5-1 combines with J gene TRBJ2-2; 7 bases are shared with TRBD1. The CDR3 runs 15 residues. J lost 3 bases, V lost 2 bases, and 4 bases had no gene match. CDR1 is SGHRS and CDR2 is YFSETQ in the germline V gene. Here the CDR3 reads CASSFGTAYTGELFF. CDR3 in DNA: TGCGCCAGCAGCTTCGGGACAGCTTACACCGGGGAGCTGTTTTTT.

This clonotype has a count of ten or more. The gene calls are TRBV28 and TRBJ2-2, with 8 bases lining up with TRBD2. The CDR3 spans 17 residues. V was pared by 3 bases and J by 5 bases, with 11 bases of the junction left unmatched. Germline V gene data show CDR1 as MDHEN and CDR2 as SYDVKM. The CDR3 DNA reads TGTGCCAGCAGTTTCCTCGCGGGGGGCTCGGGAACCGGGGAGCTGTTTTTT. Amino acid sequence: CASSFLAGGSGTGELFF.